The sequence of this TCR beta chain was determined in a study of shared clonotypes between healthy human individuals. Study findings and constraints: Expectations were that clonotype sharing among donors would be affected by sequencing depth. A generally larger estimated richness was seen in naive subsets than in memory subsets. Researchers sampled blood only, noting tissue repertoires likely differ.

Per the authors' pipeline: Junction-only immunoSEQ sequences carried no quality scores, so filtering differed. Method: immunoSEQ multiplex PCR; TCRdb's copy keeps in-frame clones and lacks some. V and J calls and clone size come straight from that table; D and trimming were deduced from the DNA. Of about 1.5 million clones listed, 95% to 99% were seen once; the top ten hold about 0.42%. The ends lost 8 bases at V and 0 bases at J; junction bases unmatched: 3. Germline V lookup: CDR1 MGHDK, CDR2 SYGVNS. The CDR3 contains 13 residues. A note on this clone: The antigen is undetermined.

The sample was naive CD4+ T cells sorted from blood. The sample's subset: CD45RA+ positively selected. The receptor comes from a man under 40 in good health. The V call is TRBV25-1, the J call TRBJ1-1, with 7 bases aligning to TRBD1. The CDR3 DNA is TGTGCCAGCGGGACAGTCATGAACACTGAAGCTTTCTTT. It translates to CASGTVMNTEAFF.